The T cell receptor beta chain under discussion was sequenced for a study of OX40 agonist ivuxolimab in advanced cancers. Turning to the study itself: Patients were treated with intravenous ivuxolimab, dosed at 0.01 to 10 mg/kg and infused every 2 weeks. General study points: Within 6 weeks, CD4+ and CD8+ blood T cells expanded clonally at 0.1 to 3.0 mg/kg.

Only in-frame clones appear in the TCRdb table, and some are missing; sequencing was by immunoSEQ multiplex PCR. The sample shows some 50,000 clones, approximately 82% of them seen only once. The length of the CDR3 is 12 residues. The V gene's germline CDR1 is SGHVS and CDR2 FQNEAQ. Notes on this clone: Its antigen is as yet unknown.

The sequence derives from an adult with an advanced solid tumor such as melanoma, head and neck, liver or kidney cancer. This chain connects TRBV7-8 to TRBJ2-5; D is uncertain. The J call may be mistaken, given a closer DNA end match to TRBJ2-7. The source was CD4+ or CD8+ T cells sorted from blood, collected in a trial of the OX40 agonist ivuxolimab. The CDR3 is CASSPPSYEQYF. The CDR3 DNA reads as TGTGCCAGCAGCCCACCTTCCTACGAGCAGTACTTC.